This T cell receptor (beta chain) was sequenced during a study of CD4+ T cells in melanoma. About this clone: Its antigen is still unknown.

General study findings and limits: CD8+ T cell, macrophage and B cell function reportedly correlated with neoantigen-specific CD4+ T cells. Neoantigen-specific CD4+ T cells in melanoma reportedly had diverse differentiation states.

Profiled with immunoSEQ multiplex PCR; TCRdb holds only in-frame clones, not every one. Of fewer than 150,000 clones in the sample, 85% to 95% were seen once. The CDR3 spans 14 residues. Germline V lookup: CDR1 MDHEN, CDR2 SYDVKM. Trimming took off 8 bases at V and 4 bases at J, with 17 bases between the two ends. This TCR was recovered from a human donor with melanoma. V is TRBV28 and J is TRBJ1-2; tentative D call: TRBD1 (6 bases). The CDR3 loop reads CASYVGGVAYGYTF. Here the CDR3 DNA reads TGTGCCAGCTATGTTGGGGGCGTCGCCTATGGCTACACCTTC.